Listed below are T cell receptor beta chains from one sample, sequenced in a study of early T cells in non-severe SARS-CoV-2 infection. TCRdb analysed the 5' RACE reads with MiXCR anew, one entry per CDR3 protein. This table has 75,000 or so distinct CDR3 sequences, 11% appearing once. Sequencing was performed on whole blood, taken at baseline. These receptors all come from an adult who was a healthcare worker with PCR-confirmed SARS-CoV-2 infection or an uninfected control (not recorded which). CDR3s include the opening cysteine and the closing phenylalanine or tryptophan. Fields, in order: V gene, J gene, CDR3 protein.

TRBV28,TRBJ1-2,CASSFRDYGYTF
TRBV29-1,TRBJ2-2,CSVPSSGMGTGELFF
TRBV5-1,TRBJ1-1,CASSFQSNTEAFF
TRBV20-1,TRBJ2-7,CSASAGDEQYF
TRBV19,TRBJ2-2,CASKGRDKGSRPGELFF
TRBV6-5,TRBJ1-2,CASSAGLGRGYTF
TRBV4-1,TRBJ1-2,CASSHDRGANGYTF
TRBV7-9,TRBJ2-3,CASSPRQYEDTQYF
TRBV29-1,TRBJ2-5,CSVGFVLLGTQYF
TRBV20-1,TRBJ2-6,CSARLFDRAGANVLTF
TRBV7-8,TRBJ2-7,CASSLGLDEQYF
TRBV6-1,TRBJ2-7,CAVTPIYEQYF
TRBV3-1,TRBJ1-3,CASSQMRSGNTIYF
TRBV20-1,TRBJ1-3,CSASGNGDGGSGNTIYF
TRBV27,TRBJ2-1,CASRKGGLNNEQFF
TRBV2,TRBJ2-3,CASTLGVDTQYF
TRBV11-2,TRBJ1-2,CASSFNGQGGYDYTF
TRBV20-1,TRBJ2-3,CSARVLTSGGFGAQYF
TRBV2,TRBJ2-2,CASKTNTGELFF
TRBV6-5,TRBJ2-7,CASSLRGQGTYEQYF
TRBV7-9,TRBJ2-5,CASTGGADQETQYF
TRBV7-3,TRBJ1-1,CASRRNPGHMTEAFF
TRBV25-1,TRBJ2-7,CASSETGNNYEQYF
TRBV10-3,TRBJ2-1,CAGQGPGKDNEQFF
TRBV20-1,TRBJ2-7,CSALTGVYEQYF
TRBV12-3/TRBV12-4,TRBJ1-1,CASTGMNTEAFF
TRBV7-9,TRBJ2-5,CASSLPPSGQETQYF
TRBV6-1,TRBJ2-2,CASMETSGYTGELFF
TRBV7-2,TRBJ2-2,CASFAGAGTGELFF
TRBV19,TRBJ2-2,CASSMREGWTGELFF